This TCR beta chain was sequenced during a study of cytomegalovirus exposure and HLA in healthy donors. Trimming took off 3 bases at V and 9 bases at J, with 24 bases between the two ends. Germline CDR1 MGHDK, CDR2 SYGVNS. The CDR3 sequence is 17 residues long. The PCR employed 60 Vbeta primers together with 13 Jbeta primers. Repertoires were generated with immunoSEQ multiplex PCR, while TCRdb's copy carries only in-frame clones and drops some. The sample carries about 82,000 clones, about a tenth recorded once. The receptor's source is a man in his sixties in good health and CMV-seropositive. The V call is TRBV25-1, the J call TRBJ2-1; perhaps TRBD1 as D (6 bases). The sample was PBMCs. The CDR3 DNA is TGTGCCAGCAGTGATCCCCATGTAGGGGGTGGAGGCGGTGAGCAGTTCTTC. It is translated as CASSDPHVGGGGGEQFF.